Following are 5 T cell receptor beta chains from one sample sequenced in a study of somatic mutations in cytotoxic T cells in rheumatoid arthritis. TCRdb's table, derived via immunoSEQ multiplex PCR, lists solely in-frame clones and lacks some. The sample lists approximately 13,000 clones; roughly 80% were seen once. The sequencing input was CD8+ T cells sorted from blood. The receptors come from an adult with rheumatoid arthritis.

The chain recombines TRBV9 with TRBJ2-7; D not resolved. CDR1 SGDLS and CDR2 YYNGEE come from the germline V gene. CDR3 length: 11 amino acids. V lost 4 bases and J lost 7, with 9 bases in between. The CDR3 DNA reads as TGTGCCAGCAGCTCCTCTGGAGAGCAGTACTTC. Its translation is CASSSSGEQYF.

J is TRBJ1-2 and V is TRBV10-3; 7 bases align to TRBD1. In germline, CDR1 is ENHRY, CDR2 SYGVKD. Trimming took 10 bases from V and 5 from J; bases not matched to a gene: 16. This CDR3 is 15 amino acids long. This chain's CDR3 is CATEGAESFDYGYTF. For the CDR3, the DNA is TGTGCCACCGAGGGGGCAGAATCCTTCGATTATGGCTACACCTTC.

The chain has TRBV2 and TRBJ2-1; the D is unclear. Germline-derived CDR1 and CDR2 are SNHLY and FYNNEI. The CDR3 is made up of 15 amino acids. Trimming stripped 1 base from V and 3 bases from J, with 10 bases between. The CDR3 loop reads CASSEEASRYNEQFF. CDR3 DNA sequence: TGTGCCAGCAGTGAAGAAGCGAGTCGCTACAATGAGCAGTTCTTC.

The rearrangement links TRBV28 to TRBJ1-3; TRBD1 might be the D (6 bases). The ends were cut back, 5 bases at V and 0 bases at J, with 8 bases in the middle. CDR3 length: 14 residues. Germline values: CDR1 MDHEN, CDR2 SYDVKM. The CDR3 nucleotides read TGTGCCAGCAGTGAACAGGGCTCTGGAAACACCATATATTTT. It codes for CASSEQGSGNTIYF.

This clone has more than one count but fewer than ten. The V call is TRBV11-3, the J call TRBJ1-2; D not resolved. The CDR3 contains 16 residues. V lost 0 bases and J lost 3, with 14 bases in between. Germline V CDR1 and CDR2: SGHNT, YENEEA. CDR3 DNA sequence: TGTGCCAGCAGCTTAGATCAGGAGACGGCATACTATGGCTACACCTTC. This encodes CASSLDQETAYYGYTF.